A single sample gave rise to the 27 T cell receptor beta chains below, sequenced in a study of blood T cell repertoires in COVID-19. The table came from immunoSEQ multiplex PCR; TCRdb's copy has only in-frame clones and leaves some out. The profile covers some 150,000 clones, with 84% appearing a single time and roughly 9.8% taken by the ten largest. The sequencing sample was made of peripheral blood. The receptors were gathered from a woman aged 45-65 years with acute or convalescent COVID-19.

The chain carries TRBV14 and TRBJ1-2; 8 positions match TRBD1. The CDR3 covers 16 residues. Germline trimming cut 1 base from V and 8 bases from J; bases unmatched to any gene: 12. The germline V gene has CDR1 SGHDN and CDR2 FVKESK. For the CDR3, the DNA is TGTGCCAGCAGCCAAGGACAGGGGCCGTCCAATGTAGGCTACACCTTC. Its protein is CASSQGQGPSNVGYTF.

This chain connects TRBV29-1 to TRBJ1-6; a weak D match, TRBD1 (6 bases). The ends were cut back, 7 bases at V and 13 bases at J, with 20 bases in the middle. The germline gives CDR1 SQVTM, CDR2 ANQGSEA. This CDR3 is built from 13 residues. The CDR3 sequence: CSAGDTPFVPLHF. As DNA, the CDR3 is TGCAGCGCTGGGGACACCCCGTTTGTTCCCCTCCACTTT.

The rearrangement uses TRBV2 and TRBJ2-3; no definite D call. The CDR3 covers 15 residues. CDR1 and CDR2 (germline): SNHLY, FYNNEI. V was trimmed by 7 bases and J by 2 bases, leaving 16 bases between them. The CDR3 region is CASKLPSRPTDTQYF. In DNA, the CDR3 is TGTGCCAGCAAGCTCCCTAGTCGCCCCACAGATACGCAGTATTTT.

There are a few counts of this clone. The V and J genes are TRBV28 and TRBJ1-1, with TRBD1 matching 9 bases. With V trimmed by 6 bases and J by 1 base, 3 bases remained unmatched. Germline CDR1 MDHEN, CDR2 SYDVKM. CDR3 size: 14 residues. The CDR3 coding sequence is TGTGCCAGCAGCCTGGGACAGGGGAACACTGAAGCTTTCTTT. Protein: CASSLGQGNTEAFF.

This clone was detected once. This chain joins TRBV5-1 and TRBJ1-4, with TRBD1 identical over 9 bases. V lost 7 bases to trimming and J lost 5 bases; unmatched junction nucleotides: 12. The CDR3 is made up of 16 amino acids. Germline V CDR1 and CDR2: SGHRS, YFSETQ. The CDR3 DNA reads TGCGCCAGCCAAATTACCCCCGGGACAGGGAATGAAAAACTGTTTTTT. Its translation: CASQITPGTGNEKLFF.

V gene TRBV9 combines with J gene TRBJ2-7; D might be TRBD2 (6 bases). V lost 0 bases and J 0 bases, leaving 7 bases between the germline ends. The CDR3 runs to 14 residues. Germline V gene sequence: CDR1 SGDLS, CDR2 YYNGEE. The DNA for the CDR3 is TGTGCCAGCAGCGTAGTCGGGGGCTCCTACGAGCAGTACTTC. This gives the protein CASSVVGGSYEQYF.

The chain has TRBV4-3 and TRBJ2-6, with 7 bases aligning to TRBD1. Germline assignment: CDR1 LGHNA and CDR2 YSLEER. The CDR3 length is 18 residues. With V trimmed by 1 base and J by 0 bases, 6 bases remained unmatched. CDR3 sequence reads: CASSQGRGQDSGANVLTF. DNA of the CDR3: TGCGCCAGCAGCCAAGGGCGAGGACAGGACTCTGGGGCCAACGTCCTGACTTTC.

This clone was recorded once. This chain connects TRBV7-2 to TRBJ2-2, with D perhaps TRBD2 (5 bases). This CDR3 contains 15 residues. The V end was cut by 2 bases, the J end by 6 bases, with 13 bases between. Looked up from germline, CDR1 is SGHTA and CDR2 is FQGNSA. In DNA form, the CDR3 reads TGTGCCAGCAGCTTATCCCCGGGAACGGCCGGGGAGCTGTTTTTT. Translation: CASSLSPGTAGELFF.

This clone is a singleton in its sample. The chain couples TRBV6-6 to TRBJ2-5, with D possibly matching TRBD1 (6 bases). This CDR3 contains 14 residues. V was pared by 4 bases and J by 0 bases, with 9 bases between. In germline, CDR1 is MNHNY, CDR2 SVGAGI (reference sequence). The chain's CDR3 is CASSLDSYQETQYF. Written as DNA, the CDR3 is TGTGCCAGCAGTTTGGACAGCTACCAAGAGACCCAGTACTTC.

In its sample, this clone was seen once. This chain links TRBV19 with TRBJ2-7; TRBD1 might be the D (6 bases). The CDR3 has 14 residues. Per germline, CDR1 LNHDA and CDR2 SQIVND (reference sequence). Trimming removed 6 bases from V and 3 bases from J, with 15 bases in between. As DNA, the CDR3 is TGTGCCAGTAGAAAACAGGGAGAAAGCTACGAGCAGTACTTC. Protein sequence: CASRKQGESYEQYF.

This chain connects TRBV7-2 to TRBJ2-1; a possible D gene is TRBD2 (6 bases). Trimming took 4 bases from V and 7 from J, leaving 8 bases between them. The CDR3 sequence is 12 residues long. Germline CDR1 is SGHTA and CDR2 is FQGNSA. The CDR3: CASSWDWNEQFF. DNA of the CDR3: TGTGCCAGCAGCTGGGACTGGAATGAGCAGTTCTTC.

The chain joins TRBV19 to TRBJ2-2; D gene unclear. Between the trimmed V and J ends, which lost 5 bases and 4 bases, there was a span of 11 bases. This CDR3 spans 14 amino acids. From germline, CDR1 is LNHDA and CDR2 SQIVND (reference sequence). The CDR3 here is CASSARQATGELFF. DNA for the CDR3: TGTGCCAGTAGTGCCAGACAAGCCACCGGGGAGCTGTTTTTT.

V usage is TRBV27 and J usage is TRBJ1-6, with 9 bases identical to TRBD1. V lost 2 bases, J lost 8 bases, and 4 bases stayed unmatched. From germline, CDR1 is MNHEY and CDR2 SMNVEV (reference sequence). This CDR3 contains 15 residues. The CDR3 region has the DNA TGTGCCAGCAGTTTAAATTGGGACAGGGATTCACCCCTCCACTTT. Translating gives CASSLNWDRDSPLHF.

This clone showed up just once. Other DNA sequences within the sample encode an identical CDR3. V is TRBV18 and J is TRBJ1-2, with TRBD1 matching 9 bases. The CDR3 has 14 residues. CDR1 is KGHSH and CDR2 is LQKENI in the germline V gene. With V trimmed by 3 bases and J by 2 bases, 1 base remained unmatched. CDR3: CASSPGQGNYGYTF. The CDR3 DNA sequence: TGTGCCAGCTCACCCGGACAGGGGAACTATGGCTACACCTTC.

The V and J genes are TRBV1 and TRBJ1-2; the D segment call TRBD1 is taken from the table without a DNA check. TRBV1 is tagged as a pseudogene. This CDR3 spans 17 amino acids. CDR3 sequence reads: CTSSQDWDRGWDYGYTF. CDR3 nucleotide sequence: TGCACCAGCAGCCAAGATTGGGACAGGGGATGGGACTATGGCTACACCTTC.

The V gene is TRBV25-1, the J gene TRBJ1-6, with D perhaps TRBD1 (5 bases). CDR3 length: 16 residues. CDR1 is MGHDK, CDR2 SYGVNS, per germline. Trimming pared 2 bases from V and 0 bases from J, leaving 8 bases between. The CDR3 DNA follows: TGTGCCAGCAGTGAACGGGGACTCTCCTATAATTCACCCCTCCACTTT. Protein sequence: CASSERGLSYNSPLHF.

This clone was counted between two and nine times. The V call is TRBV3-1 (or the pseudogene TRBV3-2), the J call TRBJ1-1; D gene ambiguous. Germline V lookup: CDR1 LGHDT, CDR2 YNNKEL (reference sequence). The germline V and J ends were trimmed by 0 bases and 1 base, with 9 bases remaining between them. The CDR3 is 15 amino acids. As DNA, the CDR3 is TGTGCCAGCAGCCAAGAGACCCCAGGGAACACTGAAGCTTTCTTT. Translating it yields CASSQETPGNTEAFF.

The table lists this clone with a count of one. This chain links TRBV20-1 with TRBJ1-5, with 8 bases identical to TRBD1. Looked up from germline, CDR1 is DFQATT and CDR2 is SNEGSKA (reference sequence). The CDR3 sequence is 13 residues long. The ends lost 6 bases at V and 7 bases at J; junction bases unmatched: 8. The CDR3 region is CSASTGGWQPQHF. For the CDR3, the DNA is TGCAGTGCGAGTACAGGGGGTTGGCAGCCCCAGCATTTT.

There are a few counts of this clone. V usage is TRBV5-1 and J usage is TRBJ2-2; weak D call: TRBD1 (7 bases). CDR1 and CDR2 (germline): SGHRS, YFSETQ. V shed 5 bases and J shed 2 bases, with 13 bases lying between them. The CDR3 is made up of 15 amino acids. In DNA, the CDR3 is TGCGCCAGCAGGGGAGGACAGGTCAACACCGGGGAGCTGTTTTTT. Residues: CASRGGQVNTGELFF.

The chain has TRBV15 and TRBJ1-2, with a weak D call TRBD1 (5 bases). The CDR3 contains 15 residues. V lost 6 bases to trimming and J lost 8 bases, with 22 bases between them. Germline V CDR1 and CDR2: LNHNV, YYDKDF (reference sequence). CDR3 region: CATRRSLQGSKGYTF. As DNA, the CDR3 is TGTGCCACCAGACGCAGCCTTCAGGGAAGTAAAGGCTACACCTTC.

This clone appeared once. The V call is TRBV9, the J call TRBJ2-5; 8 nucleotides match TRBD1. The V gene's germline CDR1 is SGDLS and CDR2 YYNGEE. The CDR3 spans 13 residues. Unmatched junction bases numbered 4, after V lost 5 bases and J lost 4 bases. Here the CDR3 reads CASRGTGGETQYF. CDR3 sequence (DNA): TGTGCCAGCAGGGGTACAGGGGGAGAGACCCAGTACTTC.

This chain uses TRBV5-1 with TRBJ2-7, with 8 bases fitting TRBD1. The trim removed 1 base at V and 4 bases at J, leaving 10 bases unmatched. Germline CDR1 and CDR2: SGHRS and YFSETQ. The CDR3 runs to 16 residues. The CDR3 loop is CASSLPGQGVLYEQYF. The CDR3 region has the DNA TGCGCCAGCAGCTTGCCCGGACAGGGCGTATTGTACGAGCAGTACTTC.

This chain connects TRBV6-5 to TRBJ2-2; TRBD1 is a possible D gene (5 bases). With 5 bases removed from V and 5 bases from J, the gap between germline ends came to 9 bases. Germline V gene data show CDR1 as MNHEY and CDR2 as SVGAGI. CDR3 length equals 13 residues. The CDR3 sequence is CASSRAGTGELFF. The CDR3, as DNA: TGTGCCAGCAGTAGGGCAGGGACCGGGGAGCTGTTTTTT.

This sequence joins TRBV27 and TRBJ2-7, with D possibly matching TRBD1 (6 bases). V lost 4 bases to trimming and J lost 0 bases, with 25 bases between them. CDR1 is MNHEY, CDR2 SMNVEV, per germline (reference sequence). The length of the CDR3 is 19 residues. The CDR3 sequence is CASSSVQGRLRRSSYEQYF. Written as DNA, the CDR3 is TGTGCCAGCAGTTCCGTACAGGGCAGGTTACGTCGTAGCTCCTACGAGCAGTACTTC.

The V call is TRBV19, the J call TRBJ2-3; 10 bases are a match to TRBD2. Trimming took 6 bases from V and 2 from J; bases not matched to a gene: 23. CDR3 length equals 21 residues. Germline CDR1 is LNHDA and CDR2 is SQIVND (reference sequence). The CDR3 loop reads CASSIRDVSGERGGDTDTQYF. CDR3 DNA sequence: TGTGCCAGTAGCATAAGGGATGTGAGTGGGGAGCGGGGGGGAGACACAGATACGCAGTATTTT.

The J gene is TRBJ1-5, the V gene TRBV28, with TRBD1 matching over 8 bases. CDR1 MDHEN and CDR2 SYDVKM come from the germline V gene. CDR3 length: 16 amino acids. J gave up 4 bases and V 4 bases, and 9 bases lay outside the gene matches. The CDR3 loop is CASSSSRTGKNQPQHF. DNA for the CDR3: TGTGCCAGCAGTTCCTCTCGGACAGGGAAAAATCAGCCCCAGCATTTT.

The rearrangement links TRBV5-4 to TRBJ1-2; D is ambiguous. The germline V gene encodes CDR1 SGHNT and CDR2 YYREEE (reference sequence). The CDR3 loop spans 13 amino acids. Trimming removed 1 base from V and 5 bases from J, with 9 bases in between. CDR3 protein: CASSLRELYGYTF. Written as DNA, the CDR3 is TGTGCCAGCAGCTTGAGGGAGTTGTATGGCTACACCTTC. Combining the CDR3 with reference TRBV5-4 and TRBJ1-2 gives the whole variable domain ETGVTQSPTHLIKTRGQQVTLRCSSQSGHNTVSWYQQALGQGPQFIFQYYREEENGRGNFPPRFSGLQFPNYSSELNVNALELDDSALYLCASSLRELYGYTFGSGTRLTVV.